The 15 T cell receptor beta chains listed next were all sequenced from one sample in a study of tumor-infiltrating lymphocytes in localized non-small cell lung cancer. Profiling relied on immunoSEQ multiplex PCR, and the TCRdb table lists in-frame clones only, not all of them. The sample lists roughly 12,000 clones, 70% to 90% occurring once. The sequenced sample consisted of uninvolved lung tissue not adjacent to the tumor. The receptors shown here come from a human donor with non-small cell lung cancer.

The genes are TRBV7-9 and TRBJ1-1, with 8 bases that match TRBD1. After removal of 3 bases from V and 4 bases from J, the junction contained 4 bases not matched to a gene. There are 14 residues in the CDR3. CDR1 SEHNR and CDR2 FQNEAQ come from the germline V gene (reference sequence). The CDR3 region is CASSFGQGRTEAFF. The CDR3 DNA reads as TGTGCCAGCAGCTTCGGACAGGGTCGCACTGAAGCTTTCTTT. Full variable domain (rest looked up from reference TRBV7-9 and TRBJ1-1): DTGVSQNPRHKITKRGQNVTFRCDPISEHNRLYWYRQTLGQGPEFLTYFQNEAQLEKSRLLSDRFSAERPKGSFSTLEIQRTEQGDSAMYLCASSFGQGRTEAFFGQGTRLTVV.

The chain is built from TRBV19 and TRBJ2-3; D not certain. Germline CDR1 LNHDA, CDR2 SQIVND (reference sequence). The V end was cut by 5 bases, the J end by 0 bases, with 12 bases between. This CDR3 is built from 15 residues. CDR3 loop: CASSLGEVSTDTQYF. CDR3 sequence (DNA): TGTGCCAGTAGTCTAGGCGAGGTTAGCACAGATACGCAGTATTTT.

The V and J genes are TRBV6-4 and TRBJ1-2, with TRBD1 as a possible D gene (5 bases). The CDR3 spans 13 residues. The ends were cut back, 7 bases at V and 7 bases at J, with 16 bases in the middle. The germline V gene has CDR1 MRHNA and CDR2 SNTAGT. Here the CDR3 DNA reads TGTGCCAGCACCACCTCGGGGCAAGGTGGCTACACCTTC. This gives the protein CASTTSGQGGYTF.

The chain has TRBV7-9 and TRBJ1-1; 8 nucleotides agree with TRBD1. The CDR3 consists of 12 residues. CDR1 is SEHNR, CDR2 FQNEAQ, per germline (reference sequence). V was clipped by 3 bases and J by 9 bases; unmatched bases: 3. The CDR3 loop reads CASSFRDRKAFF. For the CDR3, the DNA is TGTGCCAGCAGCTTCCGGGACAGGAAAGCTTTCTTT.

The chain joins TRBV6-1 to TRBJ1-6; 10 bases match TRBD1. CDR3 length equals 15 residues. Unmatched junction bases numbered 7, after V lost 7 bases and J lost 7 bases. The germline CDR1 and CDR2 sequences are MNHNS and SASEGT. In DNA, the CDR3 is TGTGCCAGCACCAGGGACAGGGGAGGCAATTCACCCCTCCACTTT. Amino acids: CASTRDRGGNSPLHF.

The count of this clone is one. The chain recombines TRBV5-4 with TRBJ2-7; D is ambiguous. V lost 2 bases to trimming and J lost 1 base, with 7 bases between them. CDR1 is SGHNT, CDR2 YYREEE, per germline (reference sequence). The CDR3 is 13 residues long. The CDR3 is CASSFLGSYEQYF. The CDR3 coding sequence is TGTGCCAGCAGCTTCTTGGGATCCTACGAGCAGTACTTC. The full variable domain, its missing parts supplied by reference TRBV5-4 and TRBJ2-7, is ETGVTQSPTHLIKTRGQQVTLRCSSQSGHNTVSWYQQALGQGPQFIFQYYREEENGRGNFPPRFSGLQFPNYSSELNVNALELDDSALYLCASSFLGSYEQYFGPGTRLTVT.

This chain uses TRBV2 with TRBJ1-1, with 7 bases that match TRBD1. V lost 8 bases to trimming and J lost 3 bases; unmatched junction nucleotides: 6. This CDR3 is 13 amino acids long. CDR1 and CDR2 from the germline V gene are SNHLY and FYNNEI. In DNA form, the CDR3 reads TGTGCCAGCGGGAGACAGGGCTACACTGAAGCTTTCTTT. It is translated as CASGRQGYTEAFF.

The J gene is TRBJ1-2, the V gene TRBV7-8, with D possibly being TRBD1 (5 bases). In germline, CDR1 is SGHVS, CDR2 FQNEAQ. The CDR3 has 16 amino acids. V shed 1 base and J shed 2 bases, with 14 bases lying between them. The CDR3 DNA is TGTGCCAGCAGCTTAGTAGAAGTTCAGGGCAACTATGGCTACACCTTC. It specifies CASSLVEVQGNYGYTF.

The chain recombines TRBV30 with TRBJ1-1; the D gene is possibly TRBD1 (6 bases). The V gene's germline CDR1 is GTSNPN and CDR2 SVGIG (reference sequence). V was shortened by 0 bases and J by 0 bases, with 8 bases between the two germline ends. There are 14 residues in the CDR3. The CDR3 DNA reads TGTGCCTGGAGTGTAGGGGGGATGAACACTGAAGCTTTCTTT. Translated: CAWSVGGMNTEAFF.

The V gene is TRBV18, the J gene TRBJ2-7; 9 nucleotides match TRBD1. The CDR3 spans 15 residues. Trimming took 2 bases from V and 5 from J; bases not matched to a gene: 7. Germline-derived CDR1 and CDR2 are KGHSH and LQKENI. CDR3: CASSPNTGQGHEQYF. The CDR3 nucleotides are TGTGCCAGCTCACCAAATACGGGACAGGGCCACGAGCAGTACTTC.

This clone has a handful of counts. V usage is TRBV18 and J usage is TRBJ1-2; the D is unclear. Trimming cost V 4 bases and J 6 bases, with 12 bases left between them. From germline, CDR1 is KGHSH and CDR2 LQKENI. CDR3 length: 13 amino acids. The CDR3 coding sequence is TGTGCCAGCTCACTCCAACCCAAGGATGGCTACACCTTC. It codes for CASSLQPKDGYTF. Looking up the rest from reference TRBV18 and TRBJ1-2 gives the full variable domain: NAGVMQNPRHLVRRRGQEARLRCSPMKGHSHVYWYRQLPEEGLKFMVYLQKENIIDESGMPKERFSAEFPKEGPSILRIQQVVRGDSAAYFCASSLQPKDGYTFGSGTRLTVV.

The genes are TRBV7-6 and TRBJ2-7; D remains ambiguous. Per the germline V gene, CDR1 is SGHVS and CDR2 is FNYEAQ. Between the trimmed V and J ends, which lost 2 bases and 5 bases, there was a span of 10 bases. CDR3 length: 13 amino acids. CDR3 DNA sequence: TGTGCCAGCAGCTTAAGAAACAAGGACGAGCAGTACTTC. Translating gives CASSLRNKDEQYF. Filled out from reference TRBV7-6 and TRBJ2-7, the complete variable domain reads GAGVSQSPRYKVTKRGQDVALRCDPISGHVSLYWYRQALGQGPEFLTYFNYEAQQDKSGLPNDRFSAERPEGSISTLTIQRTEQRDSAMYRCASSLRNKDEQYFGPGTRLTVT.

The chain recombines TRBV6-5 with TRBJ1-1, with a possible D match to TRBD1 (5 bases). This CDR3 has 14 amino acids. The germline V and J ends were trimmed by 5 bases and 0 bases, with 10 bases remaining between them. CDR1 is MNHEY and CDR2 is SVGAGI in the germline V gene. CDR3 loop: CASSAGYMNTEAFF. The CDR3 DNA reads as TGTGCCAGCAGTGCAGGGTACATGAACACTGAAGCTTTCTTT.

The gene calls are TRBV7-9 and TRBJ2-7; a possible D gene is TRBD1 (5 bases). Germline-derived CDR1 and CDR2 are SEHNR and FQNEAQ (reference sequence). The CDR3 runs to 11 residues. Trimming shortened V by 11 bases and J by 6 bases, and 14 bases separated the two germline ends. CDR3 protein: CASQGSFEQYF. Here the CDR3 DNA reads TGTGCCTCCCAGGGTAGCTTCGAGCAGTACTTC.

The chain employs TRBV5-1 and TRBJ2-3, with 8 bases matching TRBD2. CDR1 is SGHRS, CDR2 YFSETQ, per germline. This CDR3 has 13 residues. V lost 6 bases, J lost 5 bases, and 5 bases stayed unmatched. The CDR3: CASNPGGQDTQYF. For the CDR3, the DNA is TGCGCCAGCAACCCGGGGGGGCAAGATACGCAGTATTTT. The full variable domain, rest sourced from reference TRBV5-1 and TRBJ2-3, is KAGVTQTPRYLIKTRGQQVTLSCSPISGHRSVSWYQQTPGQGLQFLFEYFSETQRNKGNFPGRFSGRQFSNSRSEMNVSTLELGDSALYLCASNPGGQDTQYFGPGTRLTVL.